This T cell receptor beta chain was documented in a study of cytomegalovirus exposure and HLA in healthy donors. Background on the study: The same platform was used for the 110 or so validation repertoires as for the approximately 730 first-cohort repertoires, as reported in a later analysis.

About this clone: Its antigen remains unknown.

Sequencing used immunoSEQ multiplex PCR; TCRdb keeps in-frame clones, though not all of them. The profile shows 150,000 to 200,000 clones, over 80% of them singletons. The study drew the donors from its roughly 120-subject validation cohort, separate from the 666-subject first cohort. Study results and caveats: Researchers reported that a few CMV-associated chains were confirmed in vitro as CMV antigen-specific.

V was cut by 4 bases and J by 0 bases, with 10 bases left in between. The V gene's germline CDR1 is MGHRA and CDR2 YSYEKL. The CDR3 runs to 15 residues. The rearrangement joins TRBV4-1 to TRBJ1-5; D gene unclear. Source material: PBMCs. The clonotype originates from a man aged 25 to 45 in good health and CMV-seropositive. The CDR3 DNA is TGCGCCAGCAGCCGAACAGCATATAGCAATCAGCCCCAGCATTTT. Protein sequence: CASSRTAYSNQPQHF.